Sequencing of this T cell receptor (beta chain) was carried out in a study of blood T cell repertoires in COVID-19. V was trimmed by 2 bases and J by 3 bases, leaving 11 bases between them. The germline gives CDR1 MNHEY, CDR2 SVGAGI. This CDR3 has 16 amino acids. Assay used: immunoSEQ multiplex PCR; TCRdb lists only in-frame clones, some missing. The table includes about 240,000 clones, 85% to 90% detected once. This receptor was obtained from a woman aged 40-49 years who had recovered from COVID-19. The sample was peripheral blood. The chain recombines TRBV6-5 with TRBJ1-6; the D is unclear. The CDR3 DNA follows: TGTGCCAGCAGTTACGCCCGCGGAAACTATAATTCACCCCTCCACTTT. Protein sequence: CASSYARGNYNSPLHF.